This T cell receptor beta chain originates from a study of blood T cell repertoires in COVID-19. Study summary: COVID-19 samples from acute and convalescent phases originated in the United States, Italy and Spain. The cDNA or gDNA used as material had been derived from T cells, B-cell-depleted T cells, or PBMCs.

CDR1 is ENHRY and CDR2 is SYGVKD in the germline V gene. This CDR3 contains 15 residues. J lost 6 bases, V lost 7 bases, and 10 bases had no gene match. As processed by the authors: Amplification of reference gene primers was used by the study to estimate nucleated cell counts. Assay: immunoSEQ multiplex PCR; the TCRdb copy retains only in-frame clones and omits some. V, J and clone size reflect that table, while D and trimming were determined from the DNA. The sample includes 95,000 to 110,000 clones, 84% of them seen just once. The rearrangement uses TRBV10-3 and TRBJ2-2; TRBD2 matches at 8 bases. Sequenced material: peripheral blood. The sequence was obtained from a human donor in a cohort sampled during active COVID-19. CDR3 in amino acids: CAIKGLREGPGELFF. The DNA for the CDR3 is TGTGCCATCAAGGGACTCCGGGAGGGTCCCGGGGAGCTGTTTTTT.